This T cell receptor beta chain was captured in a study of blood T cell repertoires in COVID-19. On the study more broadly: COVID-19 samples from acute and convalescent phases originated in the United States, Italy and Spain. In each case, the material was cDNA or gDNA derived from T cells, B-cell-depleted T cells, or PBMCs.

Study processing details: Cell counts per sample came from amplifying reference gene primers. Sequencing was performed with immunoSEQ multiplex PCR; in TCRdb, only in-frame clones are kept and a portion is missing. D and trimming were read from the DNA, whereas the V and J calls and clone size are those reported in that table. The sample holds some 80,000 clones, around nine tenths seen once. Source material: peripheral blood. The sequence derives from a human donor in a cohort sampled during active COVID-19.

For the CDR3, the DNA is TGTGCCAGCAGTGAGTTTGGGACAGGGGGCGATGCTTTCTTT. Protein sequence: CASSEFGTGGDAFF. The chain employs TRBV25-1 and TRBJ1-1; 12 bases line up with TRBD1. Trimming removed 3 bases from V and 11 bases from J; junction bases left unmatched: 7. Germline CDR1 reads MGHDK; CDR2 reads SYGVNS. The CDR3 spans 14 residues.